The TCR beta chain under discussion was sequenced for a study of T cell responses to AZD1222 COVID-19 vaccine. Study summary: Combined were second doses at about 4 or about 12 weeks. Study-level points and caveats: Donors skewed white British and female; clonal diversity was possibly underestimated.

Here immunoSEQ multiplex PCR was the method, and the copy in TCRdb shows in-frame clones only, minus some. In the table there are about 140,000 clones, approximately 90% of which are singletons. The CDR3 has 13 residues. The junction had 4 bases not matched to a gene; V was cut back by 7 bases and J by 2 bases. Looked up from germline, CDR1 is MDHEN and CDR2 is SYDVKM. As for this clone: What it binds is unknown.

This clonotype originated in an adult in good health. The sequences come from peripheral blood, collected on day 0 of AZD1222 vaccination. The chain is built from TRBV28 and TRBJ1-2; 7 bases match TRBD1. CDR3 DNA: TGTGCCAGCAAGGCAGGGGGAAACTATGGCTACACCTTC. Protein sequence: CASKAGGNYGYTF.